The clone carrying this T cell receptor (beta chain) came up many times. Using unique molecular identifiers, the investigators prepared the TCRbeta library. TCRdb analysed the PCR reads with MiXCR anew, one entry per CDR3 protein. Here the sample spans approximately 400,000 distinct CDR3 sequences, approximately 10% being singletons. The source of the sample is a study of T-cell reconstitution after alpha-beta-depleted transplantation in children. After removal of 4 bases from V and 3 bases from J, the junction contained 18 bases not matched to a gene. The CDR3 extends over 18 amino acids. CDR1 is SGHDT and CDR2 is YYEEEE in the germline V gene.

This sample comprised PBMCs from the stem cell graft donor, obtained from the stem cell graft. This sequence originates from a human donor who donated a stem cell graft to a child with acute myeloid leukemia. The chain joins TRBV5-6 to TRBJ1-2, with 7 nucleotides matching TRBD1. The CDR3 coding sequence is TGTGCCAGCAGCCCCGCCTATTTAGGGGGCAAGGAGGACTATGGCTACACCTTC. This sequence encodes CASSPAYLGGKEDYGYTF.